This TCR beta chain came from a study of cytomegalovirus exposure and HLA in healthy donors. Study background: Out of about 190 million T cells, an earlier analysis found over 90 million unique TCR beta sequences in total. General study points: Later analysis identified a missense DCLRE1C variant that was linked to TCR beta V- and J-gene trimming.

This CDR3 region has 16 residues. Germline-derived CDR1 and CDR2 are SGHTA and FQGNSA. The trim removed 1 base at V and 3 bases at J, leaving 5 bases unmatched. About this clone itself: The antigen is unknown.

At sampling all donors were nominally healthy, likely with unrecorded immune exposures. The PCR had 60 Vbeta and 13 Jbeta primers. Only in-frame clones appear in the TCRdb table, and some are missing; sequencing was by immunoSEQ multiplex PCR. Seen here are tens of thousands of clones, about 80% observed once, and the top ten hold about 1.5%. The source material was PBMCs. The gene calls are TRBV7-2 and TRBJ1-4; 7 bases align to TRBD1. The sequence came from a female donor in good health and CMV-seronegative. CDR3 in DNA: TGTGCCAGCAGCTTAGGGTCGGGACAGTCTAATGAAAAACTGTTTTTT. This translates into CASSLGSGQSNEKLFF.